These 25 T cell receptor beta chains share one sample of origin, sequenced in a study of OX40 agonist ivuxolimab in advanced cancers. This table comes from immunoSEQ multiplex PCR, and its TCRdb copy is limited to in-frame clones, with some not included. The sample has roughly 99,000 clones; around 93% are singletons. The source material was CD4+ or CD8+ T cells sorted from blood, sampled in a trial of the OX40 agonist ivuxolimab. These receptors came from an adult with an advanced solid tumor such as melanoma, head and neck, liver or kidney cancer.

The J gene is TRBJ2-7, the V gene TRBV29-1, with TRBD2 matching 13 bases. V dropped 4 bases and J dropped 6; count of bases not matched to a gene: 3. CDR3 length: 13 amino acids. CDR1 is SQVTM and CDR2 is ANQGSEA in the germline V gene. The CDR3 here is CSVGTSGGAEQYF. CDR3 sequence (DNA): TGCAGCGTTGGCACTAGCGGGGGGGCCGAGCAGTACTTC.

The rearrangement joins TRBV25-1 to TRBJ2-7; unclear D gene. V lost 5 bases, J lost 4 bases, and 6 bases lay in between. CDR1 is MGHDK, CDR2 SYGVNS, per germline. The CDR3 is 11 residues long. CDR3 sequence (DNA): TGTGCCAGCAGTAAAGTTTACGAGCAGTACTTC. It encodes CASSKVYEQYF.

This clone was observed a single time. This chain's CDR3 is CASSLTGQNTEAFF. The CDR3 DNA sequence: TGCGCCAGCAGCTTAACCGGACAAAACACTGAAGCTTTCTTT. The chain combines TRBV5-1 with TRBJ1-1, with D possibly being TRBD1 (5 bases). Germline loops: CDR1 SGHRS, CDR2 YFSETQ. V was cut by 2 bases and J by 2 bases, with 10 bases left in between. The CDR3 totals 14 residues.

The chain is built from TRBV7-9 and TRBJ2-1; the match to TRBD2 covers 10 bases. Germline CDR1 is SEHNR and CDR2 is FQNEAQ (reference sequence). The ends lost 5 bases at V and 5 bases at J; junction bases unmatched: 9. This CDR3 has 16 amino acids. The CDR3 DNA reads as TGTGCCAGCAGCCCCCTTGGACTAGCGGCAAACAATGAGCAGTTCTTC. This codes for CASSPLGLAANNEQFF.

The V and J genes are TRBV7-3 and TRBJ1-5, with no clear D. V dropped 4 bases and J dropped 4 bases, with 14 bases sitting between them. CDR1 and CDR2 (germline): SGHTA, FQGTGA. CDR3 length: 15 amino acids. As DNA, the CDR3 is TGTGCCAGCAGCTCCACCCCGGGCCGGAATCAGCCCCAGCATTTT. Its protein is CASSSTPGRNQPQHF.

This clone occurred once. V is TRBV5-4 and J is TRBJ2-7; 9 positions match TRBD2. Germline V CDR1 and CDR2: SGHNT, YYREEE (reference sequence). The CDR3 runs to 15 residues. Trimming cost V 0 bases and J 6 bases; bases outside gene matches: 7. This chain's CDR3 is CASSLASSGISEQYF. DNA of the CDR3: TGTGCCAGCAGCTTGGCGTCTAGCGGGATTAGCGAGCAGTACTTC.

Only one count was recorded for this clone. The chain combines TRBV7-3 with TRBJ2-1; D gene uncertain. Germline lookup yields CDR1 SGHTA and CDR2 FQGTGA. This CDR3 has 13 amino acids. V was cut by 1 base and J by 3 bases, with 4 bases left in between. The DNA for the CDR3 is TGTGCCAGCAGCTTAAGCGTCTACAATGAGCAGTTCTTC. This encodes CASSLSVYNEQFF.

This clone was detected many times. The CDR3 is CASRRSGGLQETQYF. The CDR3 DNA is TGCGCCAGCAGGCGGAGCGGGGGCCTCCAAGAGACCCAGTACTTC. The chain combines TRBV5-1 with TRBJ2-5; 8 bases agree with TRBD2. V dropped 5 bases and J dropped 1; count of bases not matched to a gene: 7. This CDR3 is built from 15 residues. Looked up from germline, CDR1 is SGHRS and CDR2 is YFSETQ.

The chain links TRBV9 to TRBJ1-5; D call uncertain. V was shortened by 0 bases and J by 2 bases, with 9 bases between the two germline ends. The germline V gene encodes CDR1 SGDLS and CDR2 YYNGEE. This CDR3 spans 15 amino acids. In nucleotides, the CDR3 is TGTGCCAGCAGCGTAGGAACCCAGGGCAATCAGCCCCAGCATTTT. Its protein is CASSVGTQGNQPQHF.

DNA for the CDR3: TGTGCCAGTAGCCTATGGACGGTTACTAATGAAAAACTGTTTTTT. This gives the protein CASSLWTVTNEKLFF. V and J are TRBV19 and TRBJ1-4; no clear D gene. CDR3 length: 15 amino acids. V lost 6 bases and J lost 2, with 13 bases in between. Germline V CDR1 and CDR2: LNHDA, SQIVND (reference sequence). Combining the CDR3 with reference TRBV19 and TRBJ1-4 gives the whole variable domain DGGITQSPKYLFRKEGQNVTLSCEQNLNHDAMYWYRQDPGQGLRLIYYSQIVNDFQKGDIAEGYSVSREKKESFPLTVTSAQKNPTAFYLCASSLWTVTNEKLFFGSGTQLSVL.

The chain joins TRBV7-9 to TRBJ2-2; D uncertain. The CDR3 runs to 14 residues. The V and J ends lost 2 bases and 2 bases respectively, with 6 bases between them. Germline loops: CDR1 SEHNR, CDR2 FQNEAQ (reference sequence). In nucleotides, the CDR3 is TGTGCCAGCAGCTTACTTGGAAACACCGGGGAGCTGTTTTTT. Residues: CASSLLGNTGELFF.

The gene calls are TRBV6-1 and TRBJ1-2; 10 bases are shared with TRBD1. V lost 10 bases to trimming and J lost 7 bases; unmatched junction nucleotides: 9. CDR3 length: 13 residues. Germline lookup yields CDR1 MNHNS and CDR2 SASEGT. The CDR3, as DNA: TGTGCCACCGGGACAGGGGTATTAGGTGGCTACACCTTC. Protein product: CATGTGVLGGYTF.

This chain joins TRBV10-3 and TRBJ1-1; the D is unclear. V shed 0 bases and J shed 2 bases, with 7 bases lying between them. Germline V gene data show CDR1 as ENHRY and CDR2 as SYGVKD. The CDR3 covers 14 residues. The CDR3 DNA sequence: TGTGCCATCAGTGAGTCGGGTAGTAACACTGAAGCTTTCTTT. It translates to CAISESGSNTEAFF.

The chain carries TRBV5-1 and TRBJ2-7; TRBD2 matches 10 bases. From germline, CDR1 is SGHRS and CDR2 YFSETQ. This CDR3 is built from 15 residues. Trimming cost V 1 base and J 3 bases; bases outside gene matches: 4. This chain's CDR3 is CASSLRTSGNYEQYF. The CDR3 DNA follows: TGCGCCAGCAGCTTGCGGACTAGCGGCAACTACGAGCAGTACTTC. Full variable domain (missing parts from reference TRBV5-1 and TRBJ2-7): KAGVTQTPRYLIKTRGQQVTLSCSPISGHRSVSWYQQTPGQGLQFLFEYFSETQRNKGNFPGRFSGRQFSNSRSEMNVSTLELGDSALYLCASSLRTSGNYEQYFGPGTRLTVT.

J is TRBJ2-3 and V is TRBV5-6, with 8 nucleotides matching TRBD2. Germline CDR1 and CDR2: SGHDT and YYEEEE. CDR3 size: 14 residues. The junction had 2 bases not matched to a gene; V was cut back by 4 bases and J by 1 base. CDR3 DNA: TGTGCCAGCAGCCTGACTAGCGGCACAGATACGCAGTATTTT. Amino acid sequence: CASSLTSGTDTQYF.

The chain combines TRBV19 with TRBJ1-1; a possible D gene is TRBD1 (6 bases). The CDR3 consists of 14 residues. V shed 9 bases and J shed 3 bases, with 17 bases lying between them. The germline CDR1 and CDR2 sequences are LNHDA and SQIVND (reference sequence). CDR3 amino acids: CASRRGTGDTEAFF. The CDR3 bases are TGTGCCAGCCGCAGGGGAACGGGTGACACTGAAGCTTTCTTT.

The V and J genes are TRBV27 and TRBJ2-1, with D uncertain. There are 14 residues in the CDR3. Trimming shortened V by 8 bases and J by 8 bases, and 19 bases separated the two germline ends. Germline-derived CDR1 and CDR2 are MNHEY and SMNVEV (reference sequence). CDR3 sequence reads: CASGEAGLGDEQFF. For the CDR3, the DNA is TGTGCCAGCGGAGAAGCCGGGTTGGGCGATGAGCAGTTCTTC.

This clone was seen a handful of times. The rearrangement links TRBV7-3 to TRBJ2-1; 8 bases map to TRBD1. This CDR3 has 15 residues. The ends lost 0 bases at V and 10 bases at J; junction bases unmatched: 8. Germline V gene data show CDR1 as SGHTA and CDR2 as FQGTGA. CDR3 in amino acids: CASSLTGQGLREQFF. The CDR3 DNA follows: TGTGCCAGCAGCTTAACTGGACAGGGCCTAAGGGAGCAGTTCTTC.

The rearrangement joins TRBV6-1 to TRBJ1-1; D unresolved. Germline loops: CDR1 MNHNS, CDR2 SASEGT. The CDR3 is made up of 14 amino acids. V lost 0 bases to trimming and J lost 1 base, with 6 bases between them. The CDR3 loop reads CASSEAGRNTEAFF. The CDR3 DNA is TGTGCCAGCAGTGAAGCAGGAAGGAACACTGAAGCTTTCTTT.

In its sample, this clone was seen once. This chain links TRBV10-3 with TRBJ2-1, with 8 positions matching TRBD2. Germline CDR1 and CDR2: ENHRY and SYGVKD. Unmatched junction bases numbered 2, after V lost 0 bases and J lost 1 base. CDR3 length: 16 amino acids. CDR3 DNA sequence: TGTGCCATCAGTGAGTCACTAGCGGTTTCCTACAATGAGCAGTTCTTC. Its translation: CAISESLAVSYNEQFF.

On this clone: Other DNA sequences in the sample encode the same CDR3. The chain has TRBV5-4 and TRBJ1-2; no firm D call. There are 13 residues in the CDR3. The V gene's germline CDR1 is SGHNT and CDR2 YYREEE (reference sequence). V was shortened by 0 bases and J by 4 bases, with 7 bases between the two germline ends. The CDR3 DNA follows: TGTGCCAGCAGCTTGGATCGCGGCTATGGCTACACCTTC. This sequence encodes CASSLDRGYGYTF.

This clone showed up just once. The CDR3 here is CASSIAGNYGYTF. The CDR3 nucleotides are TGTGCCAGTAGTATAGCAGGGAACTATGGCTACACCTTC. The V gene is TRBV19, the J gene TRBJ1-2, with D maybe TRBD1 (5 bases). Germline V CDR1 and CDR2: LNHDA, SQIVND (reference sequence). V shed 1 base and J shed 2 bases, with 5 bases lying between them. The CDR3 sequence is 13 residues long.

This clone showed up just a few times. The chain has TRBV5-1 and TRBJ1-5, with D possibly matching TRBD1 (5 bases). With 2 bases removed from V and 4 bases from J, the gap between germline ends came to 10 bases. CDR3 length: 14 amino acids. Germline V CDR1 and CDR2: SGHRS, YFSETQ. The CDR3 is CASSLGRVNQPQHF. For the CDR3, the DNA is TGCGCCAGCAGCTTAGGCAGGGTTAATCAGCCCCAGCATTTT.

The chain recombines TRBV10-3 with TRBJ2-7; D uncertain. Germline loops: CDR1 ENHRY, CDR2 SYGVKD. V was clipped by 2 bases and J by 3 bases, with 8 bases between them. The CDR3 is made up of 13 amino acids. CDR3 nucleotide sequence: TGTGCCATCAGTGAGGGGTACAACTACGAGCAGTACTTC. Its translation: CAISEGYNYEQYF.

The chain links TRBV18 to TRBJ1-3, with D unclear. The germline V and J ends were trimmed by 4 bases and 0 bases, with 4 bases remaining between them. Germline CDR1 and CDR2: KGHSH and LQKENI. The CDR3 covers 13 residues. In DNA form, the CDR3 reads TGTGCCAGCTCACAGGACTCTGGAAACACCATATATTTT. Amino acids: CASSQDSGNTIYF.